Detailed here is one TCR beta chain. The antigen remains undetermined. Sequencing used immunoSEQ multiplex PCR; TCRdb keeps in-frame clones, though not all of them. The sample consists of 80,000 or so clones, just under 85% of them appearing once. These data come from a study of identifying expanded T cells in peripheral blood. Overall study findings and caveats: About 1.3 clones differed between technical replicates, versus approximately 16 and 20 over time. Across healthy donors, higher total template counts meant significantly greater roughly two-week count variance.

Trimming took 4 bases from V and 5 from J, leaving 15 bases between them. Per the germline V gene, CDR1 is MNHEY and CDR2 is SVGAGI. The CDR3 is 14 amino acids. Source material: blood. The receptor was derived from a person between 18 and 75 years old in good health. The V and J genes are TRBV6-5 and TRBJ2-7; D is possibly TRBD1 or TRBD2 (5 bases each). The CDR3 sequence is CASSLGTESNEQYF. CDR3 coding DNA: TGTGCCAGCAGTTTAGGGACCGAGAGCAACGAGCAGTACTTC.